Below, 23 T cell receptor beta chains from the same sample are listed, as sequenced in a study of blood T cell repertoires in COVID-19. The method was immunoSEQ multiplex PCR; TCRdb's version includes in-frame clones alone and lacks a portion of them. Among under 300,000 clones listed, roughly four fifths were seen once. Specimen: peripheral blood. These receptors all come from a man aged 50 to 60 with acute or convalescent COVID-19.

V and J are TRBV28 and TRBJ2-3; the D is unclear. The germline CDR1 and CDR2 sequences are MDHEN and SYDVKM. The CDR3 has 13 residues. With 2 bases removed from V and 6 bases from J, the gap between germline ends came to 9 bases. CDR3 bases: TGTGCCAGCAGTTTACTCCCTGGCGATACGCAGTATTTT. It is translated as CASSLLPGDTQYF. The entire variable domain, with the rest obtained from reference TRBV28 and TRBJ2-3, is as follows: DVKVTQSSRYLVKRTGEKVFLECVQDMDHENMFWYRQDPGLGLRLIYFSYDVKMKEKGDIPEGYSVSREKKERFSLILESASTNQTSMYLCASSLLPGDTQYFGPGTRLTVL.

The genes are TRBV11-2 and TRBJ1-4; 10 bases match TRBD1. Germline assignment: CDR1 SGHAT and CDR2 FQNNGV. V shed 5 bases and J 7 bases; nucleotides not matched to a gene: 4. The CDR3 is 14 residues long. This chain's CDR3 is CASSPGTGVEKLFF. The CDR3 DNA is TGTGCCAGCAGCCCCGGGACAGGGGTTGAAAAACTGTTTTTT.

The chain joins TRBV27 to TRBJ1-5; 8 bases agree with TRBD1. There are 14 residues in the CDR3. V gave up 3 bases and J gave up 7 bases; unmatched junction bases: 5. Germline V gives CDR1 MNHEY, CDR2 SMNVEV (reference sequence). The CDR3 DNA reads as TGTGCCAGCAGTTTTACTACAGGGGGGCAGCCCCAGCATTTT. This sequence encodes CASSFTTGGQPQHF.

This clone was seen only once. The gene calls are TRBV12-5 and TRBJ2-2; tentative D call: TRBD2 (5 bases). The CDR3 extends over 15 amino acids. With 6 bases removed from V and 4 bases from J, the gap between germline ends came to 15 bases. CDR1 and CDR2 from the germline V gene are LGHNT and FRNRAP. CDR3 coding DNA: TGTGCTAGTGGGGAGCGGAGTCGGGGCACCGGGGAGCTGTTTTTT. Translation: CASGERSRGTGELFF.

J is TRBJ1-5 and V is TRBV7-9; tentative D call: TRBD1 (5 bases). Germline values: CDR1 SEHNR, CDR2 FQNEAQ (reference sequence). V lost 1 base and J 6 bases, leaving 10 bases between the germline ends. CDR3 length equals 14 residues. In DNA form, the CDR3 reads TGTGCCAGCAGCTTAGTGGGGGAGGCTCAGCCCCAGCATTTT. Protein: CASSLVGEAQPQHF.

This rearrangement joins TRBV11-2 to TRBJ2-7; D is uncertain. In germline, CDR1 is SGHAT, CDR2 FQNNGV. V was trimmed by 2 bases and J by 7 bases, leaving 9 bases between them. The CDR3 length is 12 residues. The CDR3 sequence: CASSLSESEQYF. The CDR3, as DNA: TGTGCCAGCAGCTTATCGGAGAGTGAGCAGTACTTC. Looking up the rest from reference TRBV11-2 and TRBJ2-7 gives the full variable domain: EAGVAQSPRYKIIEKRQSVAFWCNPISGHATLYWYQQILGQGPKLLIQFQNNGVVDDSQLPKDRFSAERLKGVDSTLKIQPAKLEDSAVYLCASSLSESEQYFGPGTRLTVT.

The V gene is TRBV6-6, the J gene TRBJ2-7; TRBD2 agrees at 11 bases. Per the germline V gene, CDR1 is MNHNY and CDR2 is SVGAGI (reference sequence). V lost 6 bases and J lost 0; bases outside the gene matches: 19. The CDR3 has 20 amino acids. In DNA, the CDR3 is TGTGCCAGCAGCTACCGCCTTGGGACTAGCGGTTCCACTAGCTCCTACGAGCAGTACTTC. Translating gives CASSYRLGTSGSTSSYEQYF.

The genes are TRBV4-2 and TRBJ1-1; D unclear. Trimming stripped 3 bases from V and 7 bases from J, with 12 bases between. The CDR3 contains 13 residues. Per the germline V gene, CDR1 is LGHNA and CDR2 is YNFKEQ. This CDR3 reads CASSQGKRLEAFF. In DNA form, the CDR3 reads TGTGCCAGCAGCCAGGGCAAACGTCTTGAAGCTTTCTTT.

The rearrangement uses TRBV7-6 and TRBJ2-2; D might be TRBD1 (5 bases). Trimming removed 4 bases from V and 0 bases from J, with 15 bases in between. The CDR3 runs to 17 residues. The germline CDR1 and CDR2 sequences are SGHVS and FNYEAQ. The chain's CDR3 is CASSYRLTDANTGELFF. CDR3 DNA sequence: TGTGCCAGCAGCTATCGCCTGACAGACGCGAACACCGGGGAGCTGTTTTTT.

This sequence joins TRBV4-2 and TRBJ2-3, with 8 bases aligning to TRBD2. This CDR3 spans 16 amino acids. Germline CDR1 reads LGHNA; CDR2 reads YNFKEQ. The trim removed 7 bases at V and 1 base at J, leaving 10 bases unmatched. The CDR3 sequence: CASNTGGGLGTDTQYF. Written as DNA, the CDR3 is TGTGCCAGCAACACAGGAGGGGGACTAGGCACAGATACGCAGTATTTT.

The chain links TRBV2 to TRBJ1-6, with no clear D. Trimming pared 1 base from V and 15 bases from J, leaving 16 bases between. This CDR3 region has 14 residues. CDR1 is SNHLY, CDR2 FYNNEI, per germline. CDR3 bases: TGTGCCAGCAGTGAAGGTCGGGAGAGGACTTACCTCCACTTT. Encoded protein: CASSEGRERTYLHF.

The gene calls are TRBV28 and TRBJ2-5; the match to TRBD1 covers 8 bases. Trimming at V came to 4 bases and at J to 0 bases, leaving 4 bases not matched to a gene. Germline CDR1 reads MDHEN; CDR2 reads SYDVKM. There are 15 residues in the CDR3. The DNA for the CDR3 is TGTGCCAGCAGTTCCGGGACAGGATACCAAGAGACCCAGTACTTC. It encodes CASSSGTGYQETQYF.

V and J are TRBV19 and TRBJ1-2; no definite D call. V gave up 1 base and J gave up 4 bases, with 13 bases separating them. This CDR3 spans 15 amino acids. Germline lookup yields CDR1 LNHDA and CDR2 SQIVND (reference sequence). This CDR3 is CASSIGGRGFYGYTF. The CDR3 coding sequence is TGTGCCAGTAGTATAGGCGGGCGGGGTTTCTATGGCTACACCTTC.

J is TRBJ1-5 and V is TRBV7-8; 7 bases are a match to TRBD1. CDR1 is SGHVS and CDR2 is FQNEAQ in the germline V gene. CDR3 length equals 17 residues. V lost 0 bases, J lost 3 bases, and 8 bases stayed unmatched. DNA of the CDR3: TGTGCCAGCAGCTTAGCGTTCGGGACAGAAGACAATCAGCCCCAGCATTTT. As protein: CASSLAFGTEDNQPQHF. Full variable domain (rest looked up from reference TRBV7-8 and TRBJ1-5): GAGVSQSPRYKVAKRGQDVALRCDPISGHVSLFWYQQALGQGPEFLTYFQNEAQLDKSGLPSDRFFAERPEGSVSTLKIQRTQQEDSAVYLCASSLAFGTEDNQPQHFGDGTRLSIL.

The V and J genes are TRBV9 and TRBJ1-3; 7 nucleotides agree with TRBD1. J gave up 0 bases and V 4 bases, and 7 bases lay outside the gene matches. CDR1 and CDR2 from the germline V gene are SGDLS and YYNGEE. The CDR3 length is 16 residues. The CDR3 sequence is CASSYSGTVSGNTIYF. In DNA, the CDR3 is TGTGCCAGCAGCTATTCCGGGACAGTCTCTGGAAACACCATATATTTT.

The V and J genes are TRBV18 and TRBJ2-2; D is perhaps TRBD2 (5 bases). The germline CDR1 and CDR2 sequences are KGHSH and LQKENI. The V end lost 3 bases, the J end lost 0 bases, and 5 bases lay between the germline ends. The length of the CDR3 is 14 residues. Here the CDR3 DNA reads TGTGCCAGCTCACCGCGGGCGAACACCGGGGAGCTGTTTTTT. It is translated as CASSPRANTGELFF.

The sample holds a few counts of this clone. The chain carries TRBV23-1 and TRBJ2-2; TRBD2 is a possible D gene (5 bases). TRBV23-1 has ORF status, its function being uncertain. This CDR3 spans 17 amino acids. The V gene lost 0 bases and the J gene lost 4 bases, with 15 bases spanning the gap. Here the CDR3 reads CASSQSEESLVTGELFF. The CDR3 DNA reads TGCGCCAGCAGTCAATCGGAGGAAAGCCTTGTCACCGGGGAGCTGTTTTTT.

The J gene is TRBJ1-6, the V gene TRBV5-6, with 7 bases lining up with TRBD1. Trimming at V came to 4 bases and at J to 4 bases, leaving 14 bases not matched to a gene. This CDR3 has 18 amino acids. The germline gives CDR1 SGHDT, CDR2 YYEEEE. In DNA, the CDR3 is TGTGCCAGCAGCCGAAGACCAACAGGGACAGATTATAATTCACCCCTCCACTTT. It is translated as CASSRRPTGTDYNSPLHF.

In DNA form, the CDR3 reads TGTGCCAGCAGTTACTCTGCACTAGCGGGAGTCTACGAGCAGTACTTC. It yields the protein CASSYSALAGVYEQYF. The chain combines TRBV6-5 with TRBJ2-7, with 11 bases identical to TRBD2. Trimming removed 0 bases from V and 3 bases from J; junction bases left unmatched: 4. The CDR3 sequence is 16 residues long. Germline V gives CDR1 MNHEY, CDR2 SVGAGI.

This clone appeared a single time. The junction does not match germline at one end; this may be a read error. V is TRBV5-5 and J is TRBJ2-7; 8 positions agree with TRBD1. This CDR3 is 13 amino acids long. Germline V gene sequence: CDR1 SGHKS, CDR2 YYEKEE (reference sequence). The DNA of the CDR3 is TGTGCCAGCAGCTTGGCCGGGTGGGGACAGGTCCTCTTC. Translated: CASSLAGWGQVLF.

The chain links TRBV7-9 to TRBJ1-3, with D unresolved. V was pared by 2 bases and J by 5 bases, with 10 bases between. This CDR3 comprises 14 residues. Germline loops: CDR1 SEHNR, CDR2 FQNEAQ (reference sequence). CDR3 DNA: TGTGCCAGCAGCTTAAGTACGGGGAGAAACACCATATATTTT. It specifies CASSLSTGRNTIYF.

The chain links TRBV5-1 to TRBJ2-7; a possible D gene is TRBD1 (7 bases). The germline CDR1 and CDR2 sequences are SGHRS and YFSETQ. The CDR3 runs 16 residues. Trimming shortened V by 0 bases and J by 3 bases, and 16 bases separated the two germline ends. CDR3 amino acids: CASSLARGQGGYEQYF. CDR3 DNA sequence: TGCGCCAGCAGCTTGGCCAGAGGTCAGGGGGGCTACGAGCAGTACTTC.

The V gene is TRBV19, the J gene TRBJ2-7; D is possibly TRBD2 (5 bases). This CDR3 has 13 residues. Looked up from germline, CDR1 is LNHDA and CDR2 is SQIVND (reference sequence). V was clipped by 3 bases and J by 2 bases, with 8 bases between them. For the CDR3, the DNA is TGTGCCAGTAGTATCTCGAGGGCCTACGAGCAGTACTTC. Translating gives CASSISRAYEQYF. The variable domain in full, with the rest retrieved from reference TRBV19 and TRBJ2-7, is DGGITQSPKYLFRKEGQNVTLSCEQNLNHDAMYWYRQDPGQGLRLIYYSQIVNDFQKGDIAEGYSVSREKKESFPLTVTSAQKNPTAFYLCASSISRAYEQYFGPGTRLTVT.